This is a list of T cell receptor beta chains from one sample in a study of cytomegalovirus exposure and HLA in healthy donors. Using immunoSEQ multiplex PCR, the repertoire was profiled, and TCRdb retains in-frame clones only, with some absent. Of more than 95,000 clones detected, roughly nine tenths appear once; the ten largest clones hold over 3%. Sequenced material: PBMCs. These receptors all come from a woman aged 18-30 years in good health and CMV-seropositive. Each CDR3 is given with its conserved first and last residue. Fields, in order: D gene, clone size, J gene, V gene, CDR3 protein, CDR3 DNA. A D gene is named only where the DNA matches it firmly. A row's size may be missing; if present it is once, few, many or a size class.

>NA|NA|TRBJ2-5|TRBV5-5
CASSVEETQYF
TGTGCCAGCAGCGTCGAGGAGACCCAGTACTTC
>NA|NA|TRBJ1-5|TRBV19
CASSNIRLLSNQPQHF
TGTGCCAGTAGTAATATTCGGTTACTGAGCAATCAGCCCCAGCATTTT
>NA|NA|TRBJ2-3|TRBV11-3
CASSLELGRGTDTQYF
TGTGCCAGCAGCTTAGAGTTGGGCAGAGGGACAGATACGCAGTATTTT
>TRBD1|NA|TRBJ1-1|TRBV29-1
CSVDGVTGGDTEAFF
TGCAGCGTTGACGGGGTTACAGGGGGGGACACTGAAGCTTTCTTT
>TRBD1|NA|TRBJ2-3|TRBV11-1
CASSLGTGGIDTQYF
TGTGCCAGCAGCTTAGGGACAGGGGGAATAGATACGCAGTATTTT
>NA|NA|TRBJ2-1|TRBV28
CASSLSVEVNEQFF
TGTGCCAGCAGTTTATCTGTTGAGGTGAATGAGCAGTTCTTC
>TRBD2|NA|TRBJ2-2|TRBV5-3
CARGDYPSPGELFF
TGTGCCAGAGGGGACTACCCATCCCCCGGGGAGCTGTTTTTT
>NA|NA|TRBJ2-2|TRBV18
CASSQLNTGELFF
TGTGCCAGCTCACAGCTAAACACCGGGGAGCTGTTTTTT
>NA|NA|TRBJ2-1|TRBV11-2
CASSLSRSSYNEQFF
TGTGCCAGCAGCTTAAGTCGGAGCTCCTACAATGAGCAGTTCTTC
>TRBD1|NA|TRBJ2-7|TRBV7-9
CASSLGDRGRRSYEQYF
TGTGCCAGCAGCTTAGGCGACAGGGGGCGGCGGTCCTACGAGCAGTACTTC
>NA|once|TRBJ2-6|TRBV11-2
CASSQYRASGANVLTF
TGTGCCAGCAGCCAGTACAGGGCTTCTGGGGCCAACGTCCTGACTTTC
>NA|NA|TRBJ2-1|TRBV6-6
CASSNRNEQFF
TGTGCCAGCAGTAACAGGAATGAGCAGTTCTTC
>NA|once|TRBJ2-7|TRBV7-9
CASSFGTASYEQYF
TGTGCCAGCAGCTTTGGAACAGCCTCCTACGAGCAGTACTTC
>TRBD1|NA|TRBJ1-5|TRBV4-1
CASSADRRNQPQHF
TGCGCCAGCAGCGCGGACAGGCGCAATCAGCCCCAGCATTTT
>NA|NA|TRBJ1-2|TRBV28
CASSLSPAGHGYTF
TGTGCCAGCAGTTTATCGCCTGCGGGCCATGGCTACACCTTC
>NA|NA|TRBJ2-2|TRBV28
CASSLRTGFTGELFF
TGTGCCAGCAGTTTAAGAACAGGGTTCACCGGGGAGCTGTTTTTT
>NA|once|TRBJ1-5|TRBV9
CASSVEGNSNQPQHF
TGTGCCAGCAGCGTAGAGGGGAATAGCAATCAGCCCCAGCATTTT
>NA|NA|TRBJ1-1|TRBV28
CASTNAGSTEAFF
TGTGCCAGCACGAACGCAGGGTCCACTGAAGCTTTCTTT
>TRBD2|once|TRBJ2-2|TRBV7-6
CASSPNRGGLITGELFF
TGTGCCAGCAGCCCCAATCGCGGGGGGCTCATCACCGGGGAGCTGTTTTTT
>TRBD2|NA|TRBJ2-5|TRBV25-1
CASSAGLAGSETQYF
TGTGCCAGCAGTGCCGGACTAGCGGGCAGCGAGACCCAGTACTTC
>TRBD2|NA|TRBJ2-3|TRBV25-1
CASSESRGAGGEDTQYF
TGTGCCAGCAGTGAATCTAGGGGAGCGGGAGGGGAGGATACGCAGTATTTT
>TRBD1|NA|TRBJ1-5|TRBV28
CASSSGTGVGQPQHF
TGTGCCAGCAGTTCAGGGACAGGGGTTGGTCAGCCCCAGCATTTT
>NA|NA|TRBJ1-2|TRBV5-1
CASSPSPRGTDYGYTF
TGCGCCAGCAGCCCTTCCCCCAGGGGAACAGACTATGGCTACACCTTC